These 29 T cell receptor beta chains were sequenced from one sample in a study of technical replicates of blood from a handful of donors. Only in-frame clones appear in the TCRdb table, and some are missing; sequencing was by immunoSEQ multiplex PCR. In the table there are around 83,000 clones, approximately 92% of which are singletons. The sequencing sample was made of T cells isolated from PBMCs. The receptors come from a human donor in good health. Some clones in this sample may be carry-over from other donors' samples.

The CDR3 loop is CSVEDRGLGLYNEQFF. CDR3 coding DNA: TGCAGCGTTGAAGACCGGGGACTAGGCCTTTACAATGAGCAGTTCTTC. V gene TRBV29-1 combines with J gene TRBJ2-1; 8 bases match TRBD2. Germline V gene sequence: CDR1 SQVTM, CDR2 ANQGSEA. This CDR3 region has 16 residues. Trimming removed 0 bases from V and 4 bases from J; junction bases left unmatched: 8.

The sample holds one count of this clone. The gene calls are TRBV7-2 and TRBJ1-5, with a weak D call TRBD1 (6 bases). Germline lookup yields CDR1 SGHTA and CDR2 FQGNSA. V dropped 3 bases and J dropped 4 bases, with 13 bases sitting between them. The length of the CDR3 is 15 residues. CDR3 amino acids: CASSFVRGTNQPQHF. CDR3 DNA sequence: TGTGCCAGCAGCTTTGTCAGGGGTACGAATCAGCCCCAGCATTTT.

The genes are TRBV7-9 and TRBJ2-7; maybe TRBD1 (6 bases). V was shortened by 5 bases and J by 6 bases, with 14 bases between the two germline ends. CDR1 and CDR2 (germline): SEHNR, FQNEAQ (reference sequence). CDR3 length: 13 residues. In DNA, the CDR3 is TGTGCCAGCAGCACCCAGGACAGACCCGAGCAGTACTTC. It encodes CASSTQDRPEQYF.

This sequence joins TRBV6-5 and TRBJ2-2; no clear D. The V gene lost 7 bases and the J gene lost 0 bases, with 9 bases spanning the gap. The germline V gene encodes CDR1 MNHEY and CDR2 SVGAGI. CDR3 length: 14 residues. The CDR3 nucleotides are TGTGCCAGCAATCAGATCACGAACACCGGGGAGCTGTTTTTT. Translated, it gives CASNQITNTGELFF.

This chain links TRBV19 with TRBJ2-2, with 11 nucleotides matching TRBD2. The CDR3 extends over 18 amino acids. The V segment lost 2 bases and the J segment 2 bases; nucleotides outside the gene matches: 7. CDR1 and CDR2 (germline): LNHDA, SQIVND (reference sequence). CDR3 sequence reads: CASSIIRLAGLNTGELFF. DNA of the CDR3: TGTGCCAGTAGTATAATTAGACTAGCGGGATTAAACACCGGGGAGCTGTTTTTT. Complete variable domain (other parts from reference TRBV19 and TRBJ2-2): DGGITQSPKYLFRKEGQNVTLSCEQNLNHDAMYWYRQDPGQGLRLIYYSQIVNDFQKGDIAEGYSVSREKKESFPLTVTSAQKNPTAFYLCASSIIRLAGLNTGELFFGEGSRLTVL.

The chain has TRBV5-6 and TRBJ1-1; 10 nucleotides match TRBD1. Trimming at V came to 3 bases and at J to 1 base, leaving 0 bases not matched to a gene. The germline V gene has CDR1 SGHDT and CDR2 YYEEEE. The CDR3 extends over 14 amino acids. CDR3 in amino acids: CASSWTGGNTEAFF. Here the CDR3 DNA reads TGTGCCAGCAGCTGGACAGGGGGGAACACTGAAGCTTTCTTT.

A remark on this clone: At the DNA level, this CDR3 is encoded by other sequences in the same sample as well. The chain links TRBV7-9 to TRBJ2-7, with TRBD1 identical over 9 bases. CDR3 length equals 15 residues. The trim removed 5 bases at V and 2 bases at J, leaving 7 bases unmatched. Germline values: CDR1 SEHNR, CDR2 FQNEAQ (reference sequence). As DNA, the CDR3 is TGTGCCAGCAGCCCTACCGGGACAGGGACCTACGAGCAGTACTTC. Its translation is CASSPTGTGTYEQYF. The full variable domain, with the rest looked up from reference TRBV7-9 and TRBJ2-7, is DTGVSQNPRHKITKRGQNVTFRCDPISEHNRLYWYRQTLGQGPEFLTYFQNEAQLEKSRLLSDRFSAERPKGSFSTLEIQRTEQGDSAMYLCASSPTGTGTYEQYFGPGTRLTVT.

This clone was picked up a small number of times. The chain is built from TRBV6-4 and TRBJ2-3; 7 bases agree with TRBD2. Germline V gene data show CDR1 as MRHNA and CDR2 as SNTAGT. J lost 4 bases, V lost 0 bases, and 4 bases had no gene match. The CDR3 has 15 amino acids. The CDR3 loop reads CASSDSSGGADTQYF. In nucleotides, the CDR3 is TGTGCCAGCAGTGACTCGAGTGGGGGGGCAGATACGCAGTATTTT.

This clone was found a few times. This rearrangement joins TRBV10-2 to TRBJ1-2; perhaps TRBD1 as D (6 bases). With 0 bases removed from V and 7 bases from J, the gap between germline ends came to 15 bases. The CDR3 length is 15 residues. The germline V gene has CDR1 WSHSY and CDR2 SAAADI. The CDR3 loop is CASSESTQGVGGYTF. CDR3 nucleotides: TGCGCCAGCAGTGAGTCCACACAGGGAGTCGGTGGCTACACCTTC.

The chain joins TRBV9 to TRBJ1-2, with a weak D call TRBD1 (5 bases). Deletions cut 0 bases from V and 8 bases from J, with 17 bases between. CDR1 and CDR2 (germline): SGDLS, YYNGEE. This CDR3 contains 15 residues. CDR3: CASSVGSGRGGGYTF. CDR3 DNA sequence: TGTGCCAGCAGCGTAGGATCAGGGAGGGGTGGCGGCTACACCTTC.

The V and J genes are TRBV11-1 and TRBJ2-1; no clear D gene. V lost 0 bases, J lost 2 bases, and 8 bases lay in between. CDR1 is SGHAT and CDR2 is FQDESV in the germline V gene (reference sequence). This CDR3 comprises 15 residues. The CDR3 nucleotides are TGTGCCAGCAGCTTAGCGCTTGCGGCCTACAATGAGCAGTTCTTC. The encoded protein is CASSLALAAYNEQFF.

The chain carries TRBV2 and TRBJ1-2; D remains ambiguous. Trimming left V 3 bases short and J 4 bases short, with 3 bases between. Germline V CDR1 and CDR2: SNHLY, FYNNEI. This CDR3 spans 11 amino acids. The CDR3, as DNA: TGTGCCAGCAGTGAGGCCTATGGCTACACCTTC. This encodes CASSEAYGYTF.

CDR3 coding DNA: TGTGCCAGCAGCTCCGGACAGGGCTATGGCTACACCTTC. Its translation: CASSSGQGYGYTF. This sequence joins TRBV7-2 and TRBJ1-2, with TRBD1 identical over 8 bases. J was trimmed by 4 bases and V by 4 bases; bases with no gene match: 2. Germline CDR1 is SGHTA and CDR2 is FQGNSA. The CDR3 loop spans 13 amino acids.

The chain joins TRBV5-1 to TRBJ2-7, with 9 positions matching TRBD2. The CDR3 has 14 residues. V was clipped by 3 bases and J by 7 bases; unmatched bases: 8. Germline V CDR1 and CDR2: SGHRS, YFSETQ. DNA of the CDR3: TGCGCCAGCAGCTCCAGGACTAGCGAGGAGGAGCAGTACTTC. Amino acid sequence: CASSSRTSEEEQYF.

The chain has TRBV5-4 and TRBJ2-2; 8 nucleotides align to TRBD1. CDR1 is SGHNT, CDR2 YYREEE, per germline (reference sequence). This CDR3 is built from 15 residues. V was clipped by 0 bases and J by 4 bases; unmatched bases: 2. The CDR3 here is CASSLATGATGELFF. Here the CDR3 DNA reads TGTGCCAGCAGCTTGGCGACAGGGGCCACCGGGGAGCTGTTTTTT.

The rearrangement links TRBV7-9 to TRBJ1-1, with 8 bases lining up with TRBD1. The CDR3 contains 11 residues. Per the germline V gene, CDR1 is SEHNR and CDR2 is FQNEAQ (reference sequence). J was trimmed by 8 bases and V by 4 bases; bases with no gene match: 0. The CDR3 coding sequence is TGTGCCAGCAGCTGGGACAGGGAAGCTTTCTTT. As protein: CASSWDREAFF.

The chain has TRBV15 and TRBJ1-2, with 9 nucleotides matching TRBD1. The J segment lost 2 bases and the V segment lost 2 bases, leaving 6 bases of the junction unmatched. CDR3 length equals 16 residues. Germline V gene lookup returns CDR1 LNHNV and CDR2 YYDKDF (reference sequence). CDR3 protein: CATSRLPGTGNYGYTF. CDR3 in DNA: TGTGCCACCAGCAGACTTCCCGGGACAGGGAACTATGGCTACACCTTC.

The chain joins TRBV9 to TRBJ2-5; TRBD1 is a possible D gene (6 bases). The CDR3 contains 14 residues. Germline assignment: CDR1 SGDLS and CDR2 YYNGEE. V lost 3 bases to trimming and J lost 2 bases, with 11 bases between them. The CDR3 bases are TGTGCCAGCAGCGGGGGGACAACTCAAGAGACCCAGTACTTC. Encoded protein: CASSGGTTQETQYF.

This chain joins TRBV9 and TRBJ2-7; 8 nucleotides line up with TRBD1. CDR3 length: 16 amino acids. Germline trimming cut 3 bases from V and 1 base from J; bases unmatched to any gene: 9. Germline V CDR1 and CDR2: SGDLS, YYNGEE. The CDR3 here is CASSGSRDRPSYEQYF. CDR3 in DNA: TGTGCCAGCAGCGGGTCAAGGGACAGGCCTTCCTACGAGCAGTACTTC.

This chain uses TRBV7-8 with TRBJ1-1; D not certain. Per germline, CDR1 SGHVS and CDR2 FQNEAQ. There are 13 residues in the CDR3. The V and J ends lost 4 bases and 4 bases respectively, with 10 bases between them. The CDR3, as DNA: TGTGCCAGCAGCTCCAGAGGGATCACTGAAGCTTTCTTT. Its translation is CASSSRGITEAFF.

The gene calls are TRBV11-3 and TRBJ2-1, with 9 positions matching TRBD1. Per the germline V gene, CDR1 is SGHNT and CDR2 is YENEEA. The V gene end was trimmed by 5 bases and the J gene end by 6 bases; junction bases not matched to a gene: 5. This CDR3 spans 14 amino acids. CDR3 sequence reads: CASSVYRGLNEQFF. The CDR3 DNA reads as TGTGCCAGCAGCGTCTACAGGGGGCTCAATGAGCAGTTCTTC.

The CDR3 spells CASSVISGSDEQYF. The CDR3 DNA reads as TGTGCCAGCAGCGTAATAAGCGGGAGTGACGAGCAGTACTTC. The chain has TRBV9 and TRBJ2-7; 8 bases align to TRBD2. The CDR3 covers 14 residues. The junction had 5 bases not matched to a gene; V was cut back by 1 base and J by 5 bases. CDR1 and CDR2 from the germline V gene are SGDLS and YYNGEE.

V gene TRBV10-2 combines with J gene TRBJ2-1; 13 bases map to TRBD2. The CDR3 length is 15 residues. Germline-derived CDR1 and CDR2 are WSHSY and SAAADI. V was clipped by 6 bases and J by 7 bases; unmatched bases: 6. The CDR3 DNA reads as TGCGCCAGCAGGATACTAGCGGGAGGGGGGAATGAGCAGTTCTTC. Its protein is CASRILAGGGNEQFF.

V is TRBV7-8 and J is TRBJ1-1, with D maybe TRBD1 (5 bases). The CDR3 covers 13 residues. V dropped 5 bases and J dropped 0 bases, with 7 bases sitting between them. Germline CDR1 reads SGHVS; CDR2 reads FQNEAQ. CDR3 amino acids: CASSRGMNTEAFF. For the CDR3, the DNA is TGTGCCAGCAGCCGGGGGATGAACACTGAAGCTTTCTTT.

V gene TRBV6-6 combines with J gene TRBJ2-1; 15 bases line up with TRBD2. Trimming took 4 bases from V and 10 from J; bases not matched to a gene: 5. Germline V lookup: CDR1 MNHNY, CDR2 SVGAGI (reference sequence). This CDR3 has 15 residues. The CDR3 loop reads CASSSGLAGGREQFF. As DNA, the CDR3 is TGTGCCAGCAGTTCTGGACTAGCGGGAGGGCGCGAGCAGTTCTTC.

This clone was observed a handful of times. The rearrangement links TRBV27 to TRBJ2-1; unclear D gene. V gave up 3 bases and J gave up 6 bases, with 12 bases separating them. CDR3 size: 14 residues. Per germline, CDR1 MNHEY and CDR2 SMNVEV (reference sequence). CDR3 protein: CASSFRVSVNEQFF. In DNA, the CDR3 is TGTGCCAGCAGTTTTCGCGTTAGTGTCAATGAGCAGTTCTTC.

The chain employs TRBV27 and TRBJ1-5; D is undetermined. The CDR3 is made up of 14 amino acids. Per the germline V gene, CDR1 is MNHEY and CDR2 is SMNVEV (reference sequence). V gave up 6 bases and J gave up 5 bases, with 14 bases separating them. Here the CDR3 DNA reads TGTGCCAGCAGCTTGGGAGGGCTCCATCAGCCCCAGCATTTT. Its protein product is CASSLGGLHQPQHF.

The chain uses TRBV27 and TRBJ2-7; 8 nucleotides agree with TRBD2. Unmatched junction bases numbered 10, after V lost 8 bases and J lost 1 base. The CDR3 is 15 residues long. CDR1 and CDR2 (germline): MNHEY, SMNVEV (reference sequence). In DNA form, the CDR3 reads TGTGCCAGCGGGTACTTGCGGGAGGTATCCTACGAGCAGTACTTC. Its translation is CASGYLREVSYEQYF.

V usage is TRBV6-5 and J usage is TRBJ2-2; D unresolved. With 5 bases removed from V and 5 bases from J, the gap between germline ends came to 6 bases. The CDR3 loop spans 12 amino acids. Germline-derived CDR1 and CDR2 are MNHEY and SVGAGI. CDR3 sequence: CASSLTTGELFF. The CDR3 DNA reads TGTGCCAGCAGTCTCACTACCGGGGAGCTGTTTTTT.